Following are 2 T cell receptor beta chains from one sample sequenced in a study of tissue T cells after allogeneic stem cell transplantation. Repertoires were generated with immunoSEQ multiplex PCR, while TCRdb's copy carries only in-frame clones and drops some. The sample lists some 43,000 clones; roughly 92% were seen once. The specimen comprised blood, sampled before transplantation. The receptor source for this set is a woman aged 35-70 years who later had graft-versus-host disease after an allogeneic stem cell transplant.

The chain joins TRBV19 to TRBJ2-2, with TRBD2 as a possible D gene (7 bases). This CDR3 is built from 14 residues. The V gene's germline CDR1 is LNHDA and CDR2 SQIVND (reference sequence). The V gene lost 9 bases and the J gene lost 5 bases, with 16 bases spanning the gap. DNA of the CDR3: TGTGCCAGCAGGGAGGGGAGGGGGACCGGGGAGCTGTTTTTT. It translates to CASREGRGTGELFF.

This rearrangement joins TRBV18 to TRBJ1-6; TRBD1 agrees at 12 bases. The germline gives CDR1 KGHSH, CDR2 LQKENI. The CDR3 runs 17 residues. The junction had 8 bases not matched to a gene; V was cut back by 1 base and J by 10 bases. The CDR3 coding sequence is TGTGCCAGCTCACCACGGGCGGGACAGGGGGCAGGATCACCCCTCCACTTT. It encodes CASSPRAGQGAGSPLHF.